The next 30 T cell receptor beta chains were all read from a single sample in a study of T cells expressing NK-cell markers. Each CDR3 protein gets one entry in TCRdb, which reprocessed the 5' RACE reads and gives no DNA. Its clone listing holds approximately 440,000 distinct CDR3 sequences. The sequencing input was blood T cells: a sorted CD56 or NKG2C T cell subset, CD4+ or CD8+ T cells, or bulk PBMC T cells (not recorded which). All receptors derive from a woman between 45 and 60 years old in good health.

CDR3 sequence: CASSDQTSYEQYF. The V call is TRBV5-1, the J call TRBJ2-7; TCRdb reports TRBD2, a call that lacks DNA to check it against. The CDR3 spans 13 residues. Germline CDR1 and CDR2: SGHRS and YFSETQ.

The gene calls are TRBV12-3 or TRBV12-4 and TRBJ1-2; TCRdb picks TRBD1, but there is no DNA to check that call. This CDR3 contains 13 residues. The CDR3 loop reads CASSQGRVSGYTF.

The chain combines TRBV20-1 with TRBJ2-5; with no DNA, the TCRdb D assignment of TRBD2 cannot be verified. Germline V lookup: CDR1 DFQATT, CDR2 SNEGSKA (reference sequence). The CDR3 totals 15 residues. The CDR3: CSAGARDSSKETQYF.

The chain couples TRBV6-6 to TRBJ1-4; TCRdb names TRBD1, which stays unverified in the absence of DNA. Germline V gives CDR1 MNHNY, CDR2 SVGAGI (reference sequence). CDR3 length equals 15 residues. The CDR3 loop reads CASSRQGWSNEKLFF.

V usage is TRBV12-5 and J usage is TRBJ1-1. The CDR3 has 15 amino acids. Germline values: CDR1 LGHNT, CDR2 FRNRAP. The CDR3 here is CASGLEFGVSTEAFF.

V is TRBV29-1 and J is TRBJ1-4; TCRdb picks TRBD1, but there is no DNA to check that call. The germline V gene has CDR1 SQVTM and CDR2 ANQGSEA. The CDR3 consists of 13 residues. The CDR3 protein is CSGGGQGGEKLFF.

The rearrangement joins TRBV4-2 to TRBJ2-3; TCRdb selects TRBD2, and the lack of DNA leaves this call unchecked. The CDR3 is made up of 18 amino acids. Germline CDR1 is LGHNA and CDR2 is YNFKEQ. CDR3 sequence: CASSPDGNAKGVADTQYF.

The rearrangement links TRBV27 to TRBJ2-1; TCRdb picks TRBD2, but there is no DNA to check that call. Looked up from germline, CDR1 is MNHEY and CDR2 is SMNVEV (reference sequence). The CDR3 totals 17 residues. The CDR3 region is CASSLYRGLGSYNEQFF.

Here the CDR3 reads CATQRASTDTQYF. This chain links TRBV6-5 with TRBJ2-3; the D gene TCRdb calls, TRBD2, cannot be checked with no DNA. Germline CDR1 and CDR2: MNHEY and SVGAGI. CDR3 length: 13 amino acids.

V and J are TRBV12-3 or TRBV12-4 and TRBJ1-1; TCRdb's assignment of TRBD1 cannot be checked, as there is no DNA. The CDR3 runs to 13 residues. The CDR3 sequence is CASSLGPRAEAFF.

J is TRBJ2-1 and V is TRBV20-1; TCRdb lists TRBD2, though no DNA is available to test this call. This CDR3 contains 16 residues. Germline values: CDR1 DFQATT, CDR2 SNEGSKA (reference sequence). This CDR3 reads CSAPHGAGGPGNEQFF.

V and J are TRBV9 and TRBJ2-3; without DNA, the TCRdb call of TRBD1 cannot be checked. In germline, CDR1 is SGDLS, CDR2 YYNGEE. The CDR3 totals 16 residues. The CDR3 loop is CASSVEQVPLTDTQYF.

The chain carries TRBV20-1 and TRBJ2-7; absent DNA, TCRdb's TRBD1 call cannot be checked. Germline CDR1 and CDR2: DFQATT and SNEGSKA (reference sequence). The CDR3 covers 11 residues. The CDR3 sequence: CSAIRGDGQYF.

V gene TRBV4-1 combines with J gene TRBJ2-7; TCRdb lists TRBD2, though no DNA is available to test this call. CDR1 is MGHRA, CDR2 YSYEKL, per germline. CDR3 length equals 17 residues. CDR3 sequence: CASSQPTSGSKSYEQYF.

Here the CDR3 reads CSVATSGSSYEQYF. This chain links TRBV29-1 with TRBJ2-7; TCRdb indicates TRBD2, and absent DNA this call remains unverified. Germline-derived CDR1 and CDR2 are SQVTM and ANQGSEA. The CDR3 totals 14 residues.

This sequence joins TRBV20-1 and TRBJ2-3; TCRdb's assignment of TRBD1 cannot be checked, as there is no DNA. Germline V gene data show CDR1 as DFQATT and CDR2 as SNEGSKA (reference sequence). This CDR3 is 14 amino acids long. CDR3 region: CSAQGAWGADTQYF.

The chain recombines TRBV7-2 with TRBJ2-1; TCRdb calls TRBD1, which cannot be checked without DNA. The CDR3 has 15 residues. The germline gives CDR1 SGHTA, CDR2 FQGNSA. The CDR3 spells CASSLVTETAVEQFF.

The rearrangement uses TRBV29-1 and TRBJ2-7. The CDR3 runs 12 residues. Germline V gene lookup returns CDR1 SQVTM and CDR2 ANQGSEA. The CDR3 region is CSVAQVSYEQYF.

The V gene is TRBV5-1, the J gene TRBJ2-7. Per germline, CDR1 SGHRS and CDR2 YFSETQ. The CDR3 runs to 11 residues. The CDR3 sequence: CASSLTDEQYF.

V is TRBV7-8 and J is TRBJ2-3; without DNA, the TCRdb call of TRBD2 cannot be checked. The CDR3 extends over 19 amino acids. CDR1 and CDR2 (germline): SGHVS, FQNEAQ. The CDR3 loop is CASSSPRPASGRGTDTQYF.

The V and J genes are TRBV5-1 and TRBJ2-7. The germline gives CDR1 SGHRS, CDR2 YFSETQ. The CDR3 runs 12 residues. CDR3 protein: CASSFRNYEQYF.

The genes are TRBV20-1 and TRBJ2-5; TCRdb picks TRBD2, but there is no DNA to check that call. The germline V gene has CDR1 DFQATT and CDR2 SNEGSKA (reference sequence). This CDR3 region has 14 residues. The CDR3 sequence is CSATSGRGQETQYF.

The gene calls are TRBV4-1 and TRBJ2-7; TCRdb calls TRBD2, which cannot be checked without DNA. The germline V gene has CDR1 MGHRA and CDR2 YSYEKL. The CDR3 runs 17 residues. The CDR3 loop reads CASSQDRGLAVSYEQYF.

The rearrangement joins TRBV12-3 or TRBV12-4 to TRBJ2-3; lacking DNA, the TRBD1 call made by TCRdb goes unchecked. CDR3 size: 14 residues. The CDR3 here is CASGPTGSADTQYF.

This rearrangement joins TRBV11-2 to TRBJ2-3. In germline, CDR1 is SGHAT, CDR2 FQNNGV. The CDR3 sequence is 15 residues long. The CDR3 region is CASSLSVHSTDTQYF.

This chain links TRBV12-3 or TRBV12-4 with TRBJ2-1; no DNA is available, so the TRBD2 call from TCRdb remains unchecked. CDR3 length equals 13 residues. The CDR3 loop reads CASGIARAGEQFF.

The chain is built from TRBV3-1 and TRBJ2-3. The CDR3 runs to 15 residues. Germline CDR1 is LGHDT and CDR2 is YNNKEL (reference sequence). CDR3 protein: CASGASRGPLNTQYF.

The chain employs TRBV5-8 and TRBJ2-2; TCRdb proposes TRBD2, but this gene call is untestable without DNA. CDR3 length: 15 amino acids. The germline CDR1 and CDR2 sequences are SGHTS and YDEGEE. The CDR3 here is CASNRRREKTGELFF. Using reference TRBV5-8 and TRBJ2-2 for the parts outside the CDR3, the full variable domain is EAGVTQSPTHLIKTRGQQATLRCSPISGHTSVYWYQQALGLGLQFLLWYDEGEERNRGNFPPRFSGRQFPNYSSELNVNALELEDSALYLCASNRRREKTGELFFGEGSRLTVL.

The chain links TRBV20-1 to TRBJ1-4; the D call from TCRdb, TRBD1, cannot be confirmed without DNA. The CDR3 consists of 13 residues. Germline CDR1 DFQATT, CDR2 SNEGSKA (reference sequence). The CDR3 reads CSARVGVGEKLFF.

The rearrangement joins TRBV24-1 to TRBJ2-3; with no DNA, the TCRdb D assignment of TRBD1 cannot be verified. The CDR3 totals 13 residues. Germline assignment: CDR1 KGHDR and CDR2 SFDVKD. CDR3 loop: CAIGRRDTDTQYF.